Listed below are T cell receptor beta chains from one sample, sequenced in a study of blood T cell repertoires in COVID-19. Clones were sequenced by immunoSEQ multiplex PCR, and TCRdb holds only the in-frame ones, with some missing. In the table there are 210,000 or so clones, 84% of which are singletons. Material for sequencing was peripheral blood. Source of these receptors: a woman aged 70-85 years with active or convalescent COVID-19. The CDR3 runs from the conserved cysteine through the conserved F or W. Each record gives: CDR3 protein, CDR3 DNA, J gene, D gene, CDR3 length, V gene, clone size. A D gene is named only where the DNA matches it firmly. Clone size is stated in some rows and not others, as once, few, many or a class when expanded.

CDR3: CASSQDRGGYGYTF
DNA: TGCGCCAGCAGCCAGGACAGGGGCGGCTATGGCTACACCTTC
J: TRBJ1-2
D: TRBD1
length: 14
V: TRBV5-1
size: NA

CDR3: CASSLPTGDNEQFF
DNA: TGCGCCAGCAGCTTGCCGACAGGGGATAATGAGCAGTTCTTC
J: TRBJ2-1
D: TRBD1
length: 14
V: TRBV5-1
size: few

CDR3: CASSQLRGGPSYEQYF
DNA: TGCGCCAGCAGCCAACTAAGGGGAGGACCCTCCTACGAGCAGTACTTC
J: TRBJ2-7
D: NA
length: 16
V: TRBV4-1
size: NA

CDR3: CATSRDLRVYNEQFF
DNA: TGTGCCACCAGCAGAGATCTCAGGGTTTACAATGAGCAGTTCTTC
J: TRBJ2-1
D: NA
length: 15
V: TRBV15
size: NA

CDR3: CASSIDDSPNTEAFF
DNA: TGTGCCAGCTCTATCGACGACAGTCCGAACACTGAAGCTTTCTTT
J: TRBJ1-1
D: NA
length: 15
V: TRBV18
size: NA

CDR3: CASSLFLAGGPQNIQYF
DNA: TGTGCCAGCAGCTTGTTTTTAGCGGGAGGGCCGCAAAACATTCAGTACTTC
J: TRBJ2-4
D: TRBD2
length: 17
V: TRBV5-5
size: NA

CDR3: CASSLINSYNEQFF
DNA: TGTGCCAGCAGCTTAATTAACTCCTACAATGAGCAGTTCTTC
J: TRBJ2-1
D: NA
length: 14
V: TRBV7-9
size: NA

CDR3: CASSQQVQTYNEQFF
DNA: TGCGCCAGCAGCCAACAGGTACAAACCTACAATGAGCAGTTCTTC
J: TRBJ2-1
D: NA
length: 15
V: TRBV4-1
size: NA

CDR3: CASLQGRGSQPQHF
DNA: TGTGCCAGTCTTCAGGGGAGGGGTAGTCAGCCCCAGCATTTT
J: TRBJ1-5
D: NA
length: 14
V: TRBV19
size: once

CDR3: CASSPGTSGRSNEQFF
DNA: TGTGCCAGCAGCCCCGGGACTAGCGGGAGGAGTAATGAGCAGTTCTTC
J: TRBJ2-1
D: TRBD2
length: 16
V: TRBV7-3
size: NA

CDR3: CASSTGTPIHGYTF
DNA: TGTGCCAGCAGTACCGGGACACCTATTCATGGCTACACCTTC
J: TRBJ1-2
D: NA
length: 14
V: TRBV27
size: NA

CDR3: CASRRGASGTYEQYF
DNA: TGCGCCAGCAGGCGGGGGGCTAGCGGGACCTACGAGCAGTACTTC
J: TRBJ2-7
D: TRBD2
length: 15
V: TRBV5-1
size: NA

CDR3: CASSQGTGSFSGANVLTF
DNA: TGCGCCAGCAGCCAAGGGACAGGGTCCTTCTCTGGGGCCAACGTCCTGACTTTC
J: TRBJ2-6
D: TRBD1
length: 18
V: TRBV4-1
size: few

CDR3: CASSWAATNEKLFF
DNA: TGTGCCAGCAGTTGGGCAGCAACTAATGAAAAACTGTTTTTT
J: TRBJ1-4
D: NA
length: 14
V: TRBV27
size: few